This T cell receptor (beta chain) was recorded in a study of cytomegalovirus exposure and HLA in healthy donors. This CDR3 is 13 amino acids long. The V gene lost 8 bases and the J gene lost 2 bases, with 12 bases spanning the gap. The germline V gene has CDR1 SEHNR and CDR2 FQNEAQ (reference sequence). The study ran its PCR with 60 Vbeta and 13 Jbeta primers. TCRdb's copy holds only in-frame clones and misses some; the assay was immunoSEQ multiplex PCR. This sample has about 130,000 clones; 8% to 9.5% occur once, and the top ten carry 5.5%. Regarding the study as a whole: In a later analysis, V- and J-gene trimming of beta chains associated with a DCLRE1C missense variant, replicated independently. The authors reported that TCR beta sequences could predict HLA-A and HLA-B alleles. These predictions were accurate for most subjects in the first cohort.

With respect to this clone: What it binds is unknown.

This clonotype was obtained from a man aged 40-49 years in good health and CMV-seronegative. The chain employs TRBV7-9 and TRBJ1-1; no clear D gene. The specimen sequenced was PBMCs. CDR3 amino acids: CASRLIENTEAFF. The CDR3 DNA is TGTGCCAGCCGACTTATTGAAAACACTGAAGCTTTCTTT. Combining the CDR3 with reference TRBV7-9 and TRBJ1-1 gives the whole variable domain DTGVSQNPRHKITKRGQNVTFRCDPISEHNRLYWYRQTLGQGPEFLTYFQNEAQLEKSRLLSDRFSAERPKGSFSTLEIQRTEQGDSAMYLCASRLIENTEAFFGQGTRLTVV.